The T cell receptor (beta chain) described here comes from a study of cytomegalovirus exposure and HLA in healthy donors. Study background: Around 80 million unique TCR sequences came from HLA-typed donors in an early release.

The donors, nominally healthy at sampling, likely had unrecorded immune exposures. Findings and limits, study-wide: Earlier findings revealed that most TCR beta V segments proved productive either about 87% or about 30% of the time. TCR beta V- and J-gene trimming was later associated with a missense DCLRE1C variant.

As regards this clone: The antigen remains undetermined.

In the PCR, 60 Vbeta and 13 Jbeta primers were used. Profiling relied on immunoSEQ multiplex PCR, and the TCRdb table lists in-frame clones only, not all of them. The repertoire holds about 57,000 clones, about 84% seen once, with 5.5% to 7% in the top ten. The TCR comes from a male donor in good health and CMV-seronegative. Input material: PBMCs.

DNA for the CDR3: TGTGCCAGCAGCGCTAGCGGGGGAAGCACAGATACGCAGTATTTT. Protein: CASSASGGSTDTQYF. The rearrangement links TRBV9 to TRBJ2-3, with 10 positions matching TRBD2. This CDR3 region has 15 residues. J lost 0 bases, V lost 3 bases, and 1 base had no gene match. The V gene's germline CDR1 is SGDLS and CDR2 YYNGEE.